This T cell receptor (beta chain) is from a study of human T cells and chemical hapten exposure (dated by TCRdb to the early 2020s). The study in broad terms: Libraries were pooled for sequencing, and variation in per-sample TCR yields was attributed mainly to small differences in library volumes within the pool. In alopecia patients, the study followed how the peripheral blood TCR repertoire changed in vivo over primary and secondary sensitization to diphenylcyclopropenone (DPC), a hapten. From each blood RNA sample, both TCR alpha and TCR beta chains were sequenced. Broader findings and caveats from the paper: Repeated subsampling changed both the strength of the expansion versus patch-test correlation and the threshold at which the correlation became significant. No change with DPC sensitization was found in the number of TCRs above 1 in 1000 frequency, and no evidence of global repertoire structure alterations was found.

The library came from RACE. The listed sequencing device is NextSeq 500. During library preparation, unique molecular identifiers were attached to individual cDNA molecules so that TCRs could be counted quantitatively and reproducibly. In the authors' own workflow: Samples had a median of about 96,000 TCRs, with a range from about 23,224 to 700,000. The Decombinator software suite was used to annotate the V, J and CDR3 of the TCR reads. Every sample was subsampled to the same number of TCRs (28,000) for the PS versus PT1 abundance plots. Expanded TCRs were defined as absent before sensitization and observed at least eight times at the 2-week time point. The public reads were run again by TCRdb, first through fastp at Q25 and then through MiXCR, and only productive beta chains were kept. Identical CDR3 protein sequences are pooled into one entry, listed with their most common genes and DNA. The V and J calls come from TCRdb's annotation, not from the publication. The sample table shows about 41,000 distinct CDR3 sequences, and 4.4% are seen once. In total, the top ten clones hold 4.5% to 6% of the sample.

The label giving this sample's time point can be read as: healthy volunteer bleed at 2 weeks. Total RNA was extracted from unfractionated whole blood that had been collected in Tempus Blood RNA tubes. Roughly 5 healthy volunteers were used as TCR sequencing controls and were bled at day 0, 2 weeks and 6 weeks. CDR1 is given as SGHDT and CDR2 as YYEEEE, both from the germline V gene. Trimming removed 6 bases from V and 4 bases from J, leaving 13 bases between the germline ends. Counting both end residues, the CDR3 totals 13 amino acids. Left in the record is the CDR3 DNA by itself, 39 bases read in frame from the first base. Details on this clonotype: Its antigen is unknown. A much larger clone lies a single base off, so this may be a read error. This likely comes from a read error, as the CDR3 has no conserved phenylalanine or tryptophan at its end.

The source of this sequence is a human donor in good health. Some clones in this sample may be carry-over from other donors' samples. The source material was whole blood. Here the chain combines TRBV5-6 and TRBJ1-1; perhaps TRBD1 is the D gene, with 5 bases matching. In nucleotides, the sequence is TGTGCCAGCACCCATGCCAGGGCCACTGAAGCTTTCTCT. It codes for CASTHARATEAFS.